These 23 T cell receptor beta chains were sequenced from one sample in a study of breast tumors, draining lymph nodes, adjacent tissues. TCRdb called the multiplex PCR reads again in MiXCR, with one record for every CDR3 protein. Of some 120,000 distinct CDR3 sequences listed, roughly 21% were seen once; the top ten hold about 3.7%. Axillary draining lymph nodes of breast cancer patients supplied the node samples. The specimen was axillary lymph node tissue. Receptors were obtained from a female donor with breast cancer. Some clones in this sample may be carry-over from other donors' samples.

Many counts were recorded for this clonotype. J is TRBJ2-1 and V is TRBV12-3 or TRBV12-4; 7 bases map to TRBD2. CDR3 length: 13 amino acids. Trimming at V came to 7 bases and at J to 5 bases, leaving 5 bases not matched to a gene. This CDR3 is CASTWGGDNEQFF. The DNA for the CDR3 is TGTGCCAGCACCTGGGGGGGAGACAATGAGCAGTTCTTC.

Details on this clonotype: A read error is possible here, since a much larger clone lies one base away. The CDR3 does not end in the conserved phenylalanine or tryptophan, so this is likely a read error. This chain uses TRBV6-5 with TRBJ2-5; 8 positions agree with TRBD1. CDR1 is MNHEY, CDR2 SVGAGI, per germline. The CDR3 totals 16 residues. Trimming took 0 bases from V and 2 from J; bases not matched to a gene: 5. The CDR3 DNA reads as TGTGCCAGCAGTTACTCGCGCAGGGGGCCGCAAGAGACCCAGTACTCC. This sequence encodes CASSYSRRGPQETQYS.

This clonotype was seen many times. CDR3 nucleotide sequence: TGTGCCAGCAGCTTGTCGGGGGGAAACACCATATATTTT. It is translated as CASSLSGGNTIYF. The chain couples TRBV5-6 to TRBJ1-3; D ambiguous. Trimming removed 1 base from V and 4 bases from J, with 6 bases in between. The CDR3 consists of 13 residues. The germline V gene encodes CDR1 SGHDT and CDR2 YYEEEE.

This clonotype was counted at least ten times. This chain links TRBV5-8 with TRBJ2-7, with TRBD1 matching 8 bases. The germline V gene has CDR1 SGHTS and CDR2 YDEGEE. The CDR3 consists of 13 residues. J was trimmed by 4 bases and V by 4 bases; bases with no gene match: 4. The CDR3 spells CASSKGQGYEQYF. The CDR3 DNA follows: TGTGCCAGCAGCAAAGGACAGGGTTACGAGCAGTACTTC.

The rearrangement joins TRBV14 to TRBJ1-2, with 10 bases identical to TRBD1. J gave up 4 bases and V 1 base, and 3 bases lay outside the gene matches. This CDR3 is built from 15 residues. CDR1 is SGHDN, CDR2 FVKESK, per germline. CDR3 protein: CASSQAGTGVYGYTF. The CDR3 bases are TGTGCCAGCAGCCAAGCCGGGACAGGGGTCTATGGCTACACCTTC.

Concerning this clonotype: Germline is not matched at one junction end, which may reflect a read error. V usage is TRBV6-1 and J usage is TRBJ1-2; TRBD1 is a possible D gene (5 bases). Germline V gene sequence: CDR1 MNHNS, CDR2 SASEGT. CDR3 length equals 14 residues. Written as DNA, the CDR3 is TGTGCCAGCAGTCCCTCCGACAGCATCTATGGCCACACCTTC. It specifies CASSPSDSIYGHTF.

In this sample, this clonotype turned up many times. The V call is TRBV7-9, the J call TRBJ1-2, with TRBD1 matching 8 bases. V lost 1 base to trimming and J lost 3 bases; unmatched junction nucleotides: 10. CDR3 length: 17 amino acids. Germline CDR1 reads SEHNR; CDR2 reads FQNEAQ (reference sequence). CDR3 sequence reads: CASSLGARTGSDYGYTF. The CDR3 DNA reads TGTGCCAGCAGCTTAGGGGCCAGGACAGGGTCTGACTATGGCTACACCTTC.

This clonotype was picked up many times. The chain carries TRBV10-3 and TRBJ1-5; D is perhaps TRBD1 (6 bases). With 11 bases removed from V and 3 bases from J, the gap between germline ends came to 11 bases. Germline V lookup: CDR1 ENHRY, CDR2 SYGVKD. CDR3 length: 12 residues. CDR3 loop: CAVGGINQPQHF. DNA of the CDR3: TGTGCCGTAGGGGGAATCAATCAGCCCCAGCATTTT.

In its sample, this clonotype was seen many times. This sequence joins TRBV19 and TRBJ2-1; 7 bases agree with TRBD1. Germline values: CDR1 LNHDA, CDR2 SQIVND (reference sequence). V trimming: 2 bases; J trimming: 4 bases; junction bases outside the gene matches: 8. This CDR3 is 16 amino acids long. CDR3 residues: CASSIMGTAPYNEQFF. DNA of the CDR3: TGTGCCAGTAGTATAATGGGGACAGCTCCTTACAATGAGCAGTTCTTC.

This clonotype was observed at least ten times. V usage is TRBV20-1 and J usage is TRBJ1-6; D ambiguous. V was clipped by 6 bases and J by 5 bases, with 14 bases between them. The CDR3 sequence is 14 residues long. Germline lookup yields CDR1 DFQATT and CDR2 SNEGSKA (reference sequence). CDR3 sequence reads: CSAISDVNNSPLHF. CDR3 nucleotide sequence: TGCAGTGCGATATCGGACGTCAATAATTCACCCCTCCACTTT.

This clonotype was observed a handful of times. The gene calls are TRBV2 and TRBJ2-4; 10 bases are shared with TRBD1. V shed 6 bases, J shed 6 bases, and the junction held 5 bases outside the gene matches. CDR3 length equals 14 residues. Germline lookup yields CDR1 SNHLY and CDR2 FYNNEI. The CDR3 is CASREGQGTNIQYF. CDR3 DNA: TGTGCCAGCAGGGAGGGACAGGGGACAAACATTCAGTACTTC.

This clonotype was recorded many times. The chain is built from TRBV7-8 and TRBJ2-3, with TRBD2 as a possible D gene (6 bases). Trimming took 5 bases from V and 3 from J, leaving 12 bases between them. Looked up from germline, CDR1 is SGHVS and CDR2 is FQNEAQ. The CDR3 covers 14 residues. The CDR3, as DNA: TGTGCCAGCAGCCTCCTAGCGCAGACAGATACGCAGTATTTT. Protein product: CASSLLAQTDTQYF.

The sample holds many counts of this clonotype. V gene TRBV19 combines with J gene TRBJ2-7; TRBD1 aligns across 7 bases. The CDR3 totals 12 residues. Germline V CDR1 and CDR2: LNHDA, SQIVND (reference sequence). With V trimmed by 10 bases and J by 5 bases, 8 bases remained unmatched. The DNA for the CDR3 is TGTGCCAACAGGGGTCTGCCCCACGAGCAGTACTTC. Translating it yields CANRGLPHEQYF.

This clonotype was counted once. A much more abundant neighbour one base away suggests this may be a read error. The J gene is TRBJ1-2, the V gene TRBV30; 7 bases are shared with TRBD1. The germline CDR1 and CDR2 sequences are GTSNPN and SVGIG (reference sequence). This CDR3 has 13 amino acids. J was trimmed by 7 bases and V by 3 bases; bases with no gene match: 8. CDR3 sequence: CAWRDTGDGGYTF. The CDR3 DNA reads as TGTGCCTGGAGAGATACAGGGGACGGTGGCTACACCTTC.

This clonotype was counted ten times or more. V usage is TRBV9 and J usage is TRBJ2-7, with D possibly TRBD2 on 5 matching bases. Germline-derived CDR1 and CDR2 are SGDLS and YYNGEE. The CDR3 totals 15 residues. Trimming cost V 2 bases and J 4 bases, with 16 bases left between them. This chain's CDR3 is CASSVDYPSTYEQYF. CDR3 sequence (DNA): TGTGCCAGCAGCGTTGACTACCCTTCGACATACGAGCAGTACTTC.

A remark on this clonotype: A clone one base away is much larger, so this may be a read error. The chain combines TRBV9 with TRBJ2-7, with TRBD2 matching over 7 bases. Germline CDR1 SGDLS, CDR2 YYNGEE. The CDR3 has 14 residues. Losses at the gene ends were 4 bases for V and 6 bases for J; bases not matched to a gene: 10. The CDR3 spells CASSPRGGDSEQYF. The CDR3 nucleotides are TGTGCCAGCAGCCCCCGGGGAGGGGATAGCGAGCAGTACTTC. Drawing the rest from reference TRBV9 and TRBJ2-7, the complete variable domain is DSGVTQTPKHLITATGQRVTLRCSPRSGDLSVYWYQQSLDQGLQFLIQYYNGEERAKGNILERFSAQQFPDLHSELNLSSLELGDSALYFCASSPRGGDSEQYFGPGTRLTVT.

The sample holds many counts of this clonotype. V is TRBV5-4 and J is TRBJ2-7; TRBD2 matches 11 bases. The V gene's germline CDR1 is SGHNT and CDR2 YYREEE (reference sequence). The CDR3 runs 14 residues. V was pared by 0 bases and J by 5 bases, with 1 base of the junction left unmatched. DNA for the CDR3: TGTGCCAGCAGCTTGGAACTAGCGGGAGACGAGCAGTACTTC. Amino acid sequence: CASSLELAGDEQYF.

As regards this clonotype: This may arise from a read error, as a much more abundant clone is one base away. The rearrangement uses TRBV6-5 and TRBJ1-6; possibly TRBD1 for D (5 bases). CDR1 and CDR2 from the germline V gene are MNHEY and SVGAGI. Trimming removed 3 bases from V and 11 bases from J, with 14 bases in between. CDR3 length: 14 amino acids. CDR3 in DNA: TGTGCCAGCAGTTATGGTACGAGGGGTCCACCCCTCCACTTT. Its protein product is CASSYGTRGPPLHF.

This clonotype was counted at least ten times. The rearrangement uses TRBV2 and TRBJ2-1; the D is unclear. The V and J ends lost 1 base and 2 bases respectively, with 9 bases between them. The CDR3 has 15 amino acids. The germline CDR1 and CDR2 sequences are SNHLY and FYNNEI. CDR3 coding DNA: TGTGCCAGCAGTGAAGTGAACAAAGCCTACAATGAGCAGTTCTTC. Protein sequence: CASSEVNKAYNEQFF.

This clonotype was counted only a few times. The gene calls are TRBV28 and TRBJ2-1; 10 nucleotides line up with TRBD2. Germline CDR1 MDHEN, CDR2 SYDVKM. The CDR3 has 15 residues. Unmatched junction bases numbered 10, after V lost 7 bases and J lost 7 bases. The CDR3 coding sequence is TGTGCCAGCACCGAGTCGAGCGGGAGGGTGAATGAGCAGTTCTTC. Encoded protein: CASTESSGRVNEQFF.

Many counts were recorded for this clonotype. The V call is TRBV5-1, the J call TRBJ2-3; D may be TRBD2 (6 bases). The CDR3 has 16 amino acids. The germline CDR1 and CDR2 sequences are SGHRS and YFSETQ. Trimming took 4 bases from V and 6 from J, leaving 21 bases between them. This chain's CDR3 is CASSLGQGLHLDTQYF. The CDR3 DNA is TGCGCCAGCAGCCTTGGTCAGGGACTCCATTTGGATACGCAGTATTTT. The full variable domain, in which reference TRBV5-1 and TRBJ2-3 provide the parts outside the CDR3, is KAGVTQTPRYLIKTRGQQVTLSCSPISGHRSVSWYQQTPGQGLQFLFEYFSETQRNKGNFPGRFSGRQFSNSRSEMNVSTLELGDSALYLCASSLGQGLHLDTQYFGPGTRLTVL.

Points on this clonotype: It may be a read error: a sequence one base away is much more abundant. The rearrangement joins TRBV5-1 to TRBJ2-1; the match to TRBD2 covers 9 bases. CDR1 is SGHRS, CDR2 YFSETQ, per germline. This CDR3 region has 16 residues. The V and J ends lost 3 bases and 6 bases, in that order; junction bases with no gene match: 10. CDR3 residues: CASSSEVGLAINEQFF. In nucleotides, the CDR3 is TGCGCCAGCAGCTCTGAGGTTGGACTAGCGATCAATGAGCAGTTCTTC.

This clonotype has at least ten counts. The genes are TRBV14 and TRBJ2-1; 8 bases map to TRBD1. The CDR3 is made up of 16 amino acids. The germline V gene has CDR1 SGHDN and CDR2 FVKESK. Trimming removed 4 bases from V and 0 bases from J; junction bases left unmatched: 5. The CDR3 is CASSPSGTGSYNEQFF. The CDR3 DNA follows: TGTGCCAGCAGCCCCTCCGGGACAGGCTCCTACAATGAGCAGTTCTTC. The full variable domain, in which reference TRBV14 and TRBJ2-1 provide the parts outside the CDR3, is EAGVTQFPSHSVIEKGQTVTLRCDPISGHDNLYWYRRVMGKEIKFLLHFVKESKQDESGMPNNRFLAERTGGTYSTLKVQPAELEDSGVYFCASSPSGTGSYNEQFFGPGTRLTVL.